Following are 8 T cell receptor beta chains from one sample sequenced in a study of CD8+ T cells in alopecia areata. Following RNA extraction, reverse transcription yielded cDNA that acted as the sequencing template. The data were produced by immunoSEQ multiplex PCR, yet TCRdb's version contains in-frame clones alone and is incomplete. This repertoire shows around 140,000 clones, around 47% found once; its top ten account for about 6.8%. Source material: CD4+ T cells sorted from blood. Every receptor here comes from a human donor with alopecia areata.

The chain employs TRBV19 and TRBJ1-2, with D possibly TRBD1 on 6 matching bases. Trimming left V 1 base short and J 4 bases short, with 19 bases between. Germline-derived CDR1 and CDR2 are LNHDA and SQIVND (reference sequence). The CDR3 length is 17 residues. The CDR3 loop is CASSIATGPLGLYGYTF. CDR3 DNA: TGTGCCAGTAGTATAGCGACAGGACCCCTGGGGCTCTATGGCTACACCTTC.

CDR3 amino acids: CSASRDSILDTQYF. The CDR3, as DNA: TGCAGCGCAAGTCGGGACTCCATCTTGGATACGCAGTATTTT. This rearrangement joins TRBV29-1 to TRBJ2-3; TRBD2 is a possible D gene (6 bases). The CDR3 is 14 residues long. From germline, CDR1 is SQVTM and CDR2 ANQGSEA. The V end was cut by 7 bases, the J end by 6 bases, with 20 bases between.

This clone was seen only a few times. This rearrangement joins TRBV14 to TRBJ2-1; the D gene is possibly TRBD1 (6 bases). Germline V CDR1 and CDR2: SGHDN, FVKESK. V lost 8 bases to trimming and J lost 6 bases, with 8 bases between them. The length of the CDR3 is 11 residues. Written as DNA, the CDR3 is TGTGCCAGCGCCAGGGGCAATGAGCAGTTCTTC. The encoded protein is CASARGNEQFF.

V is TRBV5-1 and J is TRBJ2-3; possibly TRBD2 for D (6 bases). Trimming took 5 bases from V and 2 from J, leaving 15 bases between them. Per germline, CDR1 SGHRS and CDR2 YFSETQ. This CDR3 spans 15 amino acids. CDR3 residues: CASRKEPGVTDTQYF. CDR3 nucleotides: TGCGCCAGCAGAAAGGAACCGGGAGTCACAGATACGCAGTATTTT.

This clone was detected a few times. This sequence joins TRBV7-9 and TRBJ2-5, with D unclear. This CDR3 is built from 12 residues. The germline CDR1 and CDR2 sequences are SEHNR and FQNEAQ (reference sequence). The V end was cut by 4 bases, the J end by 5 bases, with 8 bases between. The CDR3 DNA reads as TGTGCCAGCAGCTGGCATGTGGAGACCCAGTACTTC. Translation gives CASSWHVETQYF.

V usage is TRBV2 and J usage is TRBJ2-7, with 7 bases fitting TRBD2. CDR3 length equals 16 residues. The ends lost 8 bases at V and 3 bases at J; junction bases unmatched: 16. Germline loops: CDR1 SNHLY, CDR2 FYNNEI. The CDR3 bases are TGTGCCAGCGTTGGGGGGGGAGGCCAGTGGGGCTACGAGCAGTACTTC. Amino acid sequence: CASVGGGGQWGYEQYF.

This clone has just a few counts. The rearrangement links TRBV6-5 to TRBJ2-7; 11 nucleotides agree with TRBD2. J lost 7 bases, V lost 6 bases, and 8 bases had no gene match. The germline V gene has CDR1 MNHEY and CDR2 SVGAGI. CDR3 size: 14 residues. The CDR3 sequence: CASSGTSGSHEQYF. DNA for the CDR3: TGTGCCAGCAGCGGTACTAGCGGGAGCCATGAGCAGTACTTC.

The rearrangement joins TRBV7-8 to TRBJ2-7, with a possible D match to TRBD1 (5 bases). Germline lookup yields CDR1 SGHVS and CDR2 FQNEAQ. The germline V and J ends were trimmed by 0 bases and 0 bases, with 6 bases remaining between them. CDR3 length: 14 amino acids. In nucleotides, the CDR3 is TGTGCCAGCAGCTTAGCACAGGCCTCCTACGAGCAGTACTTC. Its translation is CASSLAQASYEQYF.